This is a list of T cell receptor beta chains from one sample in a study of shared clonotypes between healthy human individuals. Using immunoSEQ multiplex PCR, the repertoire was profiled, and TCRdb retains in-frame clones only, with some absent. The table shows roughly 570,000 clones, with roughly 98% occurring only once. What was sequenced was naive CD8+ T cells sorted from blood. The receptors come from a man aged 30 to 39 in good health. Both conserved end residues are part of each CDR3. D genes are given only for firm matches.

v_gene: TRBV5-1
j_gene: TRBJ2-1
d_gene: NA
len: 14
CDR3nt: TGCGCCAGCAGCTTGCGCAGCTCCTACAATGAGCAGTTCTTC
CDR3aa: CASSLRSSYNEQFF

v_gene: TRBV5-5
j_gene: TRBJ2-7
d_gene: TRBD2
len: 18
CDR3nt: TGTGCCAGCAGCTTGCTATTAGCGGGAGGGCCGGAGGTCTACGAGCAGTACTTC
CDR3aa: CASSLLLAGGPEVYEQYF

v_gene: TRBV5-1
j_gene: TRBJ1-2
d_gene: NA
len: 14
CDR3nt: TGCGCCAGCAGCTTGGCAGGAGGGGTGGATGGCTACACCTTC
CDR3aa: CASSLAGGVDGYTF

v_gene: TRBV6-5
j_gene: TRBJ1-1
d_gene: NA
len: 14
CDR3nt: TGTGCCAGCAGTTACGTTGGGTGGGACACTGAAGCTTTCTTT
CDR3aa: CASSYVGWDTEAFF

v_gene: TRBV25-1
j_gene: TRBJ2-1
d_gene: NA
len: 15
CDR3nt: TGTGCCAGCAGGTTGGCTGGGAGCTCCTACAATGAGCAGTTCTTC
CDR3aa: CASRLAGSSYNEQFF

v_gene: TRBV29-1
j_gene: TRBJ2-6
d_gene: NA
len: 15
CDR3nt: TGCAGCGTGGTGAGCTTGGGGGCAGGGGCCAACGTCCTGACTTTC
CDR3aa: CSVVSLGAGANVLTF

v_gene: TRBV15
j_gene: TRBJ2-3
d_gene: TRBD2
len: 16
CDR3nt: TGTGCCACCAGCAACCTGACTAGCGGGAGGTCAGATACGCAGTATTTT
CDR3aa: CATSNLTSGRSDTQYF

v_gene: TRBV7-8
j_gene: TRBJ2-6
d_gene: NA
len: 20
CDR3nt: TGTGCCAGCAGCTTAATATATTTTGGGGACTCGAAGACTGGGGCCAACGTCCTGACTTTC
CDR3aa: CASSLIYFGDSKTGANVLTF

v_gene: TRBV4-1
j_gene: TRBJ2-7
d_gene: NA
len: 15
CDR3nt: TGCGCCAGCAGCCCCCTAGTGGAGGATGTCGGGGAGCAGTACTTC
CDR3aa: CASSPLVEDVGEQYF

v_gene: TRBV25-1
j_gene: TRBJ2-5
d_gene: TRBD2
len: 15
CDR3nt: TGTGCCAGCAGTGACCCCGCAGCGGGAAAAGAGACCCAGTACTTC
CDR3aa: CASSDPAAGKETQYF